The sequence of this T cell receptor (beta chain) was determined in a study of blood T cell repertoires in COVID-19. Trimming took 2 bases from V and 7 from J, leaving 15 bases between them. Germline V gene lookup returns CDR1 MGHDK and CDR2 SYGVNS. The CDR3 has 15 amino acids. Assay: immunoSEQ multiplex PCR; the TCRdb copy retains only in-frame clones and omits some. The sample shows roughly 62,000 clones, more than 85% of them seen only once. The sequenced sample was peripheral blood. The sequence came from a man between 65 and 85 years old with acute or convalescent COVID-19. The rearrangement links TRBV25-1 to TRBJ2-4; perhaps TRBD2 as D (6 bases). The CDR3 reads CASSEAQSGGNIQYF. In nucleotides, the CDR3 is TGTGCCAGCAGTGAAGCGCAGTCAGGAGGGAACATTCAGTACTTC.